This TCR beta chain was obtained from a study of T-cell memory formation after mild COVID-19. Looking at the study overall: Clusters were largely donor specific. Study results and limitations: Later expanders leaned toward CD4+, whereas clones contracting from day 15 to 85 were balanced CD4/CD8.

With regard to this clonotype: Antigen: not known.

Germline assignment: CDR1 MDHEN and CDR2 SYDVKM. V was trimmed by 3 bases and J by 1 base, leaving 12 bases between them. The CDR3 contains 15 residues. Sample barcodes and UMIs were carried by the TCR alpha and TCR beta cDNA libraries that 5'RACE generated with constant-segment primers. TCRdb used MiXCR to reprocess the 5' RACE reads, holding one entry per CDR3 protein. There are around 340,000 distinct CDR3 sequences in the sample; about an eighth occur only once, and roughly a fifth lies in the top ten. Material: PBMCs or a T cell subset sorted from them (not recorded which). The chain combines TRBV28 with TRBJ1-2; D gene uncertain. The TCR was taken from a man in his late teens or twenties who had mild COVID-19 (a few samples of this study predate the infection). Cell type and time point are not known. CDR3 nucleotide sequence: TGTGCCAGCAGTTTGGGCCAGAGATTTAACTATGGCTACACCTTC. Protein product: CASSLGQRFNYGYTF.